This T cell receptor beta chain was recorded in a study of OX40 agonist ivuxolimab in advanced cancers. As for the study in general: Every 2 weeks, patients got intravenous ivuxolimab at one of six dose levels (0.01-10 mg/kg). Hepatocellular carcinoma, melanoma, renal cell or head and neck cancer occurred in dose-escalation patients. Of the patients, three showed partial responses, one with hepatocellular carcinoma and two with cutaneous melanoma. Findings and caveats of the study: Within 6 weeks, CD4+ and CD8+ blood T cells expanded clonally at 0.1 to 3.0 mg/kg.

As regards this clone: The antigen is unknown.

Clones were read by immunoSEQ multiplex PCR, and TCRdb kept only the in-frame ones, dropping some. The data show 30,000 or so clones, 65% to 85% seen once. V was cut by 4 bases and J by 7 bases, with 17 bases left in between. The CDR3 loop spans 14 amino acids. The V gene's germline CDR1 is SGHNT and CDR2 YENEEA. This chain links TRBV11-3 with TRBJ2-7; a possible D gene is TRBD1 (7 bases). This clonotype was obtained from an adult with an advanced solid tumor such as melanoma, head and neck, liver or kidney cancer. This sample comprised CD4+ or CD8+ T cells sorted from blood, obtained in a trial of the OX40 agonist ivuxolimab. Written as DNA, the CDR3 is TGTGCCAGCAGCTCCCGACAGGGCGCGGGGGAGCAGTACTTC. It encodes CASSSRQGAGEQYF.